Listed below are T cell receptor beta chains from one sample, sequenced in a study of cytomegalovirus exposure and HLA in healthy donors. Clones were read by immunoSEQ multiplex PCR, and TCRdb kept only the in-frame ones, dropping some. Of tens of thousands of clones detected, approximately 95% appear once; the ten largest clones hold 1% to 1.4%. Material for sequencing was PBMCs. The source is a woman in her twenties or thirties in good health and CMV-seropositive. Both conserved end residues are part of each CDR3. Fields, in order: D gene, V gene, clone size, J gene, CDR3 DNA, CDR3 protein. The D gene is left open where the match is weak. Clone size appears in some rows only: once, few, many, or a class for an expanded clone.

TRBD1	TRBV19	-	TRBJ1-2	TGTGCCAGTAGCGTCACAGGGGGCGTCTATGGCTACACCTTC	CASSVTGGVYGYTF
TRBD2	TRBV7-6	-	TRBJ2-5	TGTGCCAGCAGCTTAGGAGGACTAGCGCCCTTCCAAGAGACCCAGTACTTC	CASSLGGLAPFQETQYF
-	TRBV27	-	TRBJ2-7	TGTGCCAGCAGTTTCTCCGGCTACGAGCAGTACTTC	CASSFSGYEQYF
-	TRBV15	-	TRBJ2-1	TGTGCCACCAGCCCCCAACCCCCTAAACTTCCTCGGGGATCCTACAATGAGCAGTTCTTC	CATSPQPPKLPRGSYNEQFF
TRBD2	TRBV25-1	-	TRBJ2-3	TGTGCCAGCAGTGATGATCTAGCGGGGACCGCAGATACGCAGTATTTT	CASSDDLAGTADTQYF
-	TRBV5-1	-	TRBJ2-7	TGCGCCAGCAGCTTAGCCTCCGTCTACGAGCAGTACTTC	CASSLASVYEQYF
TRBD2	TRBV10-3	-	TRBJ2-7	TGTGCCATCAGTGAGTCGGGAAGCGGGAGCTACGAGCAGTACTTC	CAISESGSGSYEQYF
TRBD2	TRBV30	once	TRBJ2-7	TGTGCCTGGAGTGTCCGACTAGCGGACAACTACGAGCAGTACTTC	CAWSVRLADNYEQYF
-	TRBV7-6	-	TRBJ1-1	TGTGCCAGCAGCCCGTCGGGTTACACTGAAGCTTTCTTT	CASSPSGYTEAFF
TRBD2	TRBV7-2	-	TRBJ2-7	TGTGCCAGCAGCTTAGGGGGTAGCGGGAGTGGGTACGAGCAGTACTTC	CASSLGGSGSGYEQYF
-	TRBV6-5	-	TRBJ2-7	TGTGCCAGCAGTCGGGGGAGACCTTACGAGCAGTACTTC	CASSRGRPYEQYF
TRBD1	TRBV28	-	TRBJ1-1	TGTGCCAGCAGTTTTTCTATTTTAGGACAGGGGCGCGACACTGAAGCTTTCTTT	CASSFSILGQGRDTEAFF
-	TRBV9	-	TRBJ1-5	TGTGCCAGCAGCCCCACCCCGGTACAGCCCCAGCATTTT	CASSPTPVQPQHF
-	TRBV11-2	-	TRBJ1-2	TGTGCCAGCAGCTTAGGCGGCGGCTACACCTTC	CASSLGGGYTF
-	TRBV30	-	TRBJ2-5	TGTGCCTGCCGGGATTTGCGGGGACAAGAGACCCAGTACTTC	CACRDLRGQETQYF
TRBD1	TRBV5-4	-	TRBJ1-1	TGTGCCAGCAGCCAAACAGGGGACACTGAAGCTTTCTTT	CASSQTGDTEAFF
TRBD1	TRBV19	-	TRBJ2-7	TGTGCCAGTAGGCCCAGGGGGAAGACCTACGAGCAGTACTTC	CASRPRGKTYEQYF
TRBD1	TRBV18	-	TRBJ1-1	TGTGCCAGCTCACCAGGGGACAGAGAAGCTTTCTTT	CASSPGDREAFF
TRBD2	TRBV9	-	TRBJ2-1	TGTGCCAGCAGCGTCTCCAGATGGCGGGAGAATAGGAATGAGCAGTTCTTC	CASSVSRWRENRNEQFF
-	TRBV7-2	-	TRBJ2-2	TGTGCCAGCAGCTTACCTACCCACACCGGGGAGCTGTTTTTT	CASSLPTHTGELFF
TRBD1	TRBV6-5	-	TRBJ2-7	TGTGCCAGCAGGCCGGGACAGGGGATCTACGAGCAGTACTTC	CASRPGQGIYEQYF
-	TRBV7-2	-	TRBJ1-6	TGTGCCAGCAGCTTAGTTGGGACTGGTAATTCACCCCTCCACTTT	CASSLVGTGNSPLHF
-	TRBV2	once	TRBJ1-3	TGTGCCAGCAGGGCAGGGACTGGAAACACCATATATTTT	CASRAGTGNTIYF
TRBD1	TRBV5-6	once	TRBJ2-7	TGTGCCAGCAGCCAGGCCCAGGGGGCCTACGAGCAGTACTTC	CASSQAQGAYEQYF
-	TRBV5-4	-	TRBJ2-2	TGTGCCAGCAGCTTGGACTTAAACGGGAGAAGGACCGGGGAGCTGTTTTTT	CASSLDLNGRRTGELFF
TRBD2	TRBV30	-	TRBJ2-7	TGTGCCTTCGGACTAGCGGAGAACTACGAGCAGTACTTC	CAFGLAENYEQYF
-	TRBV4-1	-	TRBJ1-2	TGCGCCAGCAGCCAAGACCCAACACAGGGTCCCTCAGATTACACCTTC	CASSQDPTQGPSDYTF
TRBD1	TRBV25-1	-	TRBJ2-6	TGTGCCAGCAGCCGGACAGGGGGTCTCAACTCTGGGGCCAACGTCCTGACTTTC	CASSRTGGLNSGANVLTF
-	TRBV7-2	-	TRBJ1-1	TGTGCCAGCAGCACGCGGACATCTGAAGCTTTCTTT	CASSTRTSEAFF
-	TRBV5-1	-	TRBJ2-2	TGCGCCAGCAGCGGCGTCGAGGCCACCGGGGAGCTGTTTTTT	CASSGVEATGELFF
TRBD2	TRBV10-3	-	TRBJ2-7	TGTGCCATCAGTCGACTAGCGGGAGTTTCGGGCAACGAGCAGTACTTC	CAISRLAGVSGNEQYF
TRBD2	TRBV6-5	-	TRBJ2-7	TGTGCCAGCACGCGACTAGCGGGAGTGTACGAGCAGTACTTC	CASTRLAGVYEQYF
TRBD1	TRBV11-2	-	TRBJ2-5	TGTGCCAGCAGCTTCCCCGGGACAGGGGCTCTTGGGGAGACCCAGTACTTC	CASSFPGTGALGETQYF
-	TRBV18	-	TRBJ2-1	TGTGCCAGCTCACCATATGAGTCCGGGGGTGAGCAGTTCTTC	CASSPYESGGEQFF
TRBD1	TRBV28	once	TRBJ2-7	TGTGCCAGCAGTCTGACAGGGTGGGTCGAGCAGTACTTC	CASSLTGWVEQYF
TRBD2	TRBV29-1	once	TRBJ2-1	TGCAGCGTACAACCCCCTTCGCTAGCGGAATACAATGAGCAGTTCTTC	CSVQPPSLAEYNEQFF
-	TRBV6-5	-	TRBJ2-7	TGTGCCAGCAGTTCAACCTACGAGCAGTACTTC	CASSSTYEQYF
-	TRBV7-9	-	TRBJ2-1	TGTGCCAGCAGCTTATCCCAGGGAACTTACAATGAGCAGTTCTTC	CASSLSQGTYNEQFF
TRBD1	TRBV29-1	few	TRBJ1-4	TGCAGCGTTGGGGGGACAGAGGGTGAAAAACTGTTTTTT	CSVGGTEGEKLFF
TRBD2	TRBV7-9	-	TRBJ2-1	TGTGCCAGCAGCTTTACCGGGACTATCAATGAGCAGTTCTTC	CASSFTGTINEQFF
TRBD2	TRBV11-2	-	TRBJ2-1	TGTGCCAGCAGCACCGGGGCCCTAGCGGGAGGTCCCAATGAGCAGTTCTTC	CASSTGALAGGPNEQFF
-	TRBV28	-	TRBJ2-6	TGTGCCAGCAGTTTATCAGGAGGGGCTGGGGCCAACGTCCTGACTTTC	CASSLSGGAGANVLTF
-	TRBV4-1	-	TRBJ1-1	TGCGCCAGCAGCCGGATAGGGGGTGTTAACACTGAAGCTTTCTTT	CASSRIGGVNTEAFF
TRBD1	TRBV5-1	-	TRBJ1-1	TGCGCCAGCAGCTTCGGACAGGTCGTCGGGAACACTGAAGCTTTCTTT	CASSFGQVVGNTEAFF
-	TRBV5-8	once	TRBJ1-5	TGTGCCAGCAGCTTGGAGGGGGGGACCAATCAGCCCCAGCATTTT	CASSLEGGTNQPQHF
TRBD1	TRBV10-3	-	TRBJ1-5	TGTGCCATCAGCTCCGACAGGGTGGAACAGCCCCAGCATTTT	CAISSDRVEQPQHF
TRBD2	TRBV27	-	TRBJ2-7	TGTGCCAGCATTCCCCTTAGCGGGGGGCCATTCTACGAGCAGTACTTC	CASIPLSGGPFYEQYF
-	TRBV2	-	TRBJ2-1	TGTGCCAGCGGGGAGGGGGTAAGTGAGCAGTTCTTC	CASGEGVSEQFF
TRBD1	TRBV19	-	TRBJ2-6	TGTGCCAGTAGTGATGACAGGGGTCCGCCACTGAACGTCTCTGGGGCCAACGTCCTGACTTTC	CASSDDRGPPLNVSGANVLTF
-	TRBV7-9	-	TRBJ2-1	TGTGCCAGCAGCTTAGCCCACGAGGAGTTCTTC	CASSLAHEEFF
TRBD2	TRBV18	-	TRBJ2-1	TGTGCCAGCTCCCCCCTAGCGGGAGCCTACAATGAGCAGTTCTTC	CASSPLAGAYNEQFF
-	TRBV7-9	-	TRBJ2-3	TGTGCCAGCAGCCGTGGGCGGGACGGCACAGATACGCAGTATTTT	CASSRGRDGTDTQYF